This TCR beta chain was sequenced during a study of cytomegalovirus exposure and HLA in healthy donors. The PCR had 60 Vbeta and 13 Jbeta primers. Produced via immunoSEQ multiplex PCR; TCRdb's table is partial and in-frame only. Of roughly 130,000 clones listed, roughly 70% are singletons. The CDR3 sequence is 15 residues long. Trimming at V came to 1 base and at J to 5 bases, leaving 2 bases not matched to a gene. In germline, CDR1 is LGHNA, CDR2 YSLEER. The sequencing sample was made of PBMCs. The chain couples TRBV4-3 to TRBJ2-5, with 12 bases aligning to TRBD1. This receptor was obtained from a woman between 35 and 50 years old in good health and CMV-seropositive. CDR3 residues: CASSQGDRGRETQYF. CDR3 nucleotides: TGCGCCAGCAGCCAAGGGGACAGGGGGCGGGAGACCCAGTACTTC.